This passage covers 2 T cell receptor beta chains from one sample sequenced in a study of control samples from healthy donors and cancer patients. Using immunoSEQ multiplex PCR, the repertoire was profiled, and TCRdb retains in-frame clones only, with some absent. The data hold 120,000 to 150,000 clones, with about 90% observed a single time. The sequencing input was blood. All receptors derive from a man aged 25-40 years in good health.

This chain joins TRBV19 and TRBJ1-3; D not resolved. The germline CDR1 and CDR2 sequences are LNHDA and SQIVND (reference sequence). V was trimmed by 0 bases and J by 4 bases, leaving 10 bases between them. The CDR3 sequence is 15 residues long. The CDR3 DNA reads TGTGCCAGTAGTATAGACCAGAGTTCGGGAAACACCATATATTTT. This gives the protein CASSIDQSSGNTIYF.

The gene calls are TRBV5-1 and TRBJ2-3, with TRBD2 identical over 9 bases. The CDR3 is 15 amino acids. After removal of 4 bases from V and 2 bases from J, the junction contained 5 bases not matched to a gene. CDR1 SGHRS and CDR2 YFSETQ come from the germline V gene. The chain's CDR3 is CASSPPSGATDTQYF. The CDR3 region has the DNA TGCGCCAGCAGCCCCCCTAGCGGGGCCACAGATACGCAGTATTTT.